This T cell receptor beta chain is drawn from a study of T cell responses to AZD1222 COVID-19 vaccine. General study results and limits: There were mostly white British donors and more females than males, and clonal diversity was possibly underestimated. Receipt of two AZD1222 doses was followed by a rise in Spike-specific TCR breadth and depth. Regions 160-218 and 743-854 dominated among vaccine-associated CD4 TCRs spanning spike.

The germline gives CDR1 LGHDT, CDR2 YNNKEL (reference sequence). The CDR3 extends over 17 amino acids. The J segment lost 2 bases and the V segment lost 3 bases, leaving 5 bases of the junction unmatched. On this clone: The antigen remains undetermined.

Some clones are missing from TCRdb's copy, which holds only in-frame ones; the method was immunoSEQ multiplex PCR. The sample has about 80,000 clones, 70% to 90% seen once. This clonotype was sampled from an adult who received the AZD1222 COVID-19 vaccine. V is TRBV3-1 (or the pseudogene TRBV3-2) and J is TRBJ2-3; 13 bases agree with TRBD2. Sample: peripheral blood, taken 28 days after the second AZD1222 dose. CDR3 loop: CASSQVGLAGDTDTQYF. The CDR3 coding sequence is TGTGCCAGCAGCCAGGTTGGACTAGCGGGGGACACAGATACGCAGTATTTT.